Each of the 25 T cell receptor beta chains below was sequenced from the same sample in a study of long-term antiretroviral therapy in people with HIV. Runs used v3.0 of the immunoSEQ assay and were done at survey level. The table came from immunoSEQ multiplex PCR; TCRdb's copy has only in-frame clones and leaves some out. The sample lists about 12,000 clones; 70% to 80% were seen once. The specimen comprised unsorted PBMCs, sampled 3.1 years before starting antiretroviral therapy. The origin of the receptors is a man aged 35 to 55 with HIV.

This clone was picked up a small number of times. This chain's CDR3 is CASSPDRNYGYTF. The CDR3 DNA follows: TGTGCCAGCAGCCCGGACAGGAACTATGGCTACACCTTC. The V and J genes are TRBV9 and TRBJ1-2, with 7 positions matching TRBD1. CDR1 is SGDLS, CDR2 YYNGEE, per germline. The CDR3 contains 13 residues. Trimming took 4 bases from V and 2 from J; bases not matched to a gene: 2.

This chain connects TRBV4-3 to TRBJ2-7; TRBD1 matches at 10 bases. This CDR3 region has 15 residues. The V gene's germline CDR1 is LGHNA and CDR2 YSLEER. J was trimmed by 4 bases and V by 4 bases; bases with no gene match: 7. The CDR3 sequence: CASSLDRDRGYEQYF. The CDR3 DNA is TGCGCCAGCAGCCTGGACCGGGACAGGGGTTACGAGCAGTACTTC.

The chain carries TRBV28 and TRBJ2-1; D is possibly TRBD1 or TRBD2 (6 bases each). Germline lookup yields CDR1 MDHEN and CDR2 SYDVKM. The ends were cut back, 6 bases at V and 2 bases at J, with 17 bases in the middle. This CDR3 has 16 amino acids. In DNA form, the CDR3 reads TGTGCCAGCAGCCTCCAGAGGGGGGTCCCCTACAATGAGCAGTTCTTC. It specifies CASSLQRGVPYNEQFF. The entire variable domain, with the rest obtained from reference TRBV28 and TRBJ2-1, is as follows: DVKVTQSSRYLVKRTGEKVFLECVQDMDHENMFWYRQDPGLGLRLIYFSYDVKMKEKGDIPEGYSVSREKKERFSLILESASTNQTSMYLCASSLQRGVPYNEQFFGPGTRLTVL.

V usage is TRBV7-9 and J usage is TRBJ2-7; TRBD2 matches at 7 bases. The CDR3 extends over 17 amino acids. CDR1 and CDR2 (germline): SEHNR, FQNEAQ (reference sequence). V trimming: 0 bases; J trimming: 4 bases; junction bases outside the gene matches: 12. CDR3 sequence: CASSLALGGSFLYEQYF. The CDR3, as DNA: TGTGCCAGCAGCTTAGCACTCGGCGGGAGCTTCCTATACGAGCAGTACTTC. Using reference TRBV7-9 and TRBJ2-7 for the parts outside the CDR3, the full variable domain is DTGVSQNPRHKITKRGQNVTFRCDPISEHNRLYWYRQTLGQGPEFLTYFQNEAQLEKSRLLSDRFSAERPKGSFSTLEIQRTEQGDSAMYLCASSLALGGSFLYEQYFGPGTRLTVT.

V usage is TRBV7-2 and J usage is TRBJ2-2, with D perhaps TRBD2 (5 bases). Germline values: CDR1 SGHTA, CDR2 FQGNSA. Deletions cut 2 bases from V and 0 bases from J, with 7 bases between. The CDR3 covers 15 residues. CDR3 protein: CASSLTGANTGELFF. The CDR3 region has the DNA TGTGCCAGCAGCTTAACCGGGGCGAACACCGGGGAGCTGTTTTTT.

This clone was seen once. J is TRBJ1-5 and V is TRBV19; D is ambiguous. Trimming removed 5 bases at V and 7 bases at J, with 9 bases between. This CDR3 is 12 amino acids long. The germline V gene has CDR1 LNHDA and CDR2 SQIVND (reference sequence). Here the CDR3 reads CASSPLGQPQHF. The DNA of the CDR3 is TGTGCCAGTAGTCCTTTAGGACAGCCCCAGCATTTT.

The count of this clone is one. The J gene is TRBJ1-2, the V gene TRBV6-1; 10 nucleotides match TRBD1. This CDR3 spans 15 amino acids. Germline V gene lookup returns CDR1 MNHNS and CDR2 SASEGT. V shed 5 bases and J 1 base; nucleotides not matched to a gene: 4. The CDR3 DNA reads TGTGCCAGCAGTCTAGACAGGGGGCTTAACTATGGCTACACCTTC. This codes for CASSLDRGLNYGYTF.

The chain links TRBV30 to TRBJ2-2; a weak D match, TRBD2 (5 bases). Per the germline V gene, CDR1 is GTSNPN and CDR2 is SVGIG (reference sequence). V was cut by 3 bases and J by 6 bases, with 14 bases left in between. This CDR3 spans 14 amino acids. Written as DNA, the CDR3 is TGTGCCTGGAGGAGAGGGCAGTCAGCCGGGGAGCTGTTTTTT. Protein sequence: CAWRRGQSAGELFF.

The chain recombines TRBV6-4 with TRBJ2-1; D ambiguous. Germline loops: CDR1 MRHNA, CDR2 SNTAGT. Trimming removed 4 bases at V and 3 bases at J, with 7 bases between. CDR3 size: 13 residues. The CDR3 spells CASSAGGYNEQFF. The CDR3 DNA follows: TGTGCCAGCAGTGCTGGCGGCTACAATGAGCAGTTCTTC.

This sequence joins TRBV28 and TRBJ1-4; 8 nucleotides match TRBD1. V trimming: 6 bases; J trimming: 6 bases; junction bases outside the gene matches: 6. The CDR3 is made up of 14 amino acids. CDR1 and CDR2 (germline): MDHEN, SYDVKM. CDR3 in DNA: TGTGCCAGCAGCCGAACAGGGGGAGATGAAAAACTGTTTTTT. Encoded protein: CASSRTGGDEKLFF.

V is TRBV28 and J is TRBJ1-1; a weak D match, TRBD1 (5 bases). V was pared by 2 bases and J by 9 bases, with 10 bases between. The CDR3 is 12 amino acids. Germline V CDR1 and CDR2: MDHEN, SYDVKM. Here the CDR3 reads CASSLIKGQAFF. The CDR3 nucleotides read TGTGCCAGCAGTTTAATAAAGGGGCAAGCTTTCTTT.

The chain carries TRBV7-9 and TRBJ2-5, with D perhaps matching TRBD1 (5 bases). V shed 3 bases and J shed 3 bases, with 11 bases lying between them. The CDR3 loop spans 14 amino acids. From germline, CDR1 is SEHNR and CDR2 FQNEAQ (reference sequence). CDR3 region: CASSFVAGKETQYF. The CDR3, as DNA: TGTGCCAGCAGCTTTGTGGCAGGGAAAGAGACCCAGTACTTC. Full variable domain (remainder filled in from reference TRBV7-9 and TRBJ2-5): DTGVSQNPRHKITKRGQNVTFRCDPISEHNRLYWYRQTLGQGPEFLTYFQNEAQLEKSRLLSDRFSAERPKGSFSTLEIQRTEQGDSAMYLCASSFVAGKETQYFGPGTRLLVL.

The chain is built from TRBV10-3 and TRBJ2-5, with 8 bases fitting TRBD1. Germline values: CDR1 ENHRY, CDR2 SYGVKD. The CDR3 spans 19 residues. The J segment lost 0 bases and the V segment lost 6 bases, leaving 18 bases of the junction unmatched. The CDR3 region is CAISNGRGQGLSYQETQYF. The CDR3 DNA reads TGTGCCATCAGCAATGGACGAGGACAGGGCCTTTCGTACCAAGAGACCCAGTACTTC.

The chain carries TRBV6-5 and TRBJ2-2; D is unresolved. Germline values: CDR1 MNHEY, CDR2 SVGAGI. V was pared by 8 bases and J by 3 bases, with 7 bases between. The CDR3 is 12 residues long. CDR3 nucleotide sequence: TGTGCCAGCGGGGTTTACACCGGGGAGCTGTTTTTT. Translation gives CASGVYTGELFF.

This clone was counted only a few times. The rearrangement uses TRBV9 and TRBJ2-1; 9 bases agree with TRBD2. CDR3 length equals 15 residues. In germline, CDR1 is SGDLS, CDR2 YYNGEE. J was trimmed by 8 bases and V by 5 bases; bases with no gene match: 11. The CDR3 protein is CASSLIAGVGDEQFF. CDR3 sequence (DNA): TGTGCCAGCAGTTTGATAGCGGGAGTAGGCGATGAGCAGTTCTTC.

This chain connects TRBV7-9 to TRBJ2-7; 8 nucleotides align to TRBD2. Unmatched junction bases numbered 12, after V lost 5 bases and J lost 3 bases. This CDR3 has 16 residues. Germline CDR1 SEHNR, CDR2 FQNEAQ (reference sequence). The CDR3 region is CASSQDSVAGIYEQYF. CDR3 in DNA: TGTGCCAGCAGCCAGGACAGTGTAGCGGGGATCTACGAGCAGTACTTC.

The chain couples TRBV20-1 to TRBJ2-1; D uncertain. This CDR3 has 11 amino acids. The V gene's germline CDR1 is DFQATT and CDR2 SNEGSKA (reference sequence). Trimming took off 5 bases at V and 8 bases at J, with 10 bases between the two ends. The CDR3 DNA reads as TGCAGTGCTCCCCAACCGGATGAGCAGTTCTTC. It yields the protein CSAPQPDEQFF.

The chain uses TRBV4-3 and TRBJ1-5; D is uncertain. Germline V CDR1 and CDR2: LGHNA, YSLEER. This CDR3 spans 15 amino acids. V was trimmed by 1 base and J by 3 bases, leaving 10 bases between them. The CDR3 region has the DNA TGCGCCAGCAGCCAAGTCCTGGGGATCAATCAGCCCCAGCATTTT. Translated, it gives CASSQVLGINQPQHF.

This chain links TRBV30 with TRBJ2-2, with D perhaps matching TRBD1 (6 bases). V gave up 4 bases and J gave up 1 base, with 13 bases separating them. The CDR3 is made up of 15 amino acids. Germline V lookup: CDR1 GTSNPN, CDR2 SVGIG (reference sequence). CDR3 in DNA: TGTGCCTGGATAGCAGGGACAAAGAACACCGGGGAGCTGTTTTTT. It encodes CAWIAGTKNTGELFF.

This clone has more than one count but fewer than ten. The V call is TRBV7-6, the J call TRBJ2-7, with a possible D match to TRBD2 (7 bases). Trimming shortened V by 4 bases and J by 4 bases, and 14 bases separated the two germline ends. The V gene's germline CDR1 is SGHVS and CDR2 FNYEAQ. The CDR3 sequence is 14 residues long. This CDR3 reads CASSSPGGQYEQYF. For the CDR3, the DNA is TGTGCCAGCAGCTCGCCCGGGGGGCAATACGAGCAGTACTTC.

The rearrangement joins TRBV28 to TRBJ2-5, with 7 nucleotides matching TRBD1. CDR1 is MDHEN and CDR2 is SYDVKM in the germline V gene. After removal of 7 bases from V and 1 base from J, the junction contained 9 bases not matched to a gene. This CDR3 is built from 15 residues. CDR3 region: CASTPDRETQETQYF. As DNA, the CDR3 is TGTGCCAGCACCCCCGACAGGGAGACCCAAGAGACCCAGTACTTC.

The rearrangement joins TRBV28 to TRBJ1-1; D may be TRBD1 (6 bases). V shed 5 bases and J shed 7 bases, with 11 bases lying between them. In germline, CDR1 is MDHEN, CDR2 SYDVKM. The CDR3 has 12 residues. The CDR3 reads CASSAQTGEAFF. In DNA form, the CDR3 reads TGTGCCAGCAGTGCCCAGACAGGTGAAGCTTTCTTT.

The chain has TRBV7-9 and TRBJ2-3; 9 positions agree with TRBD1. Germline assignment: CDR1 SEHNR and CDR2 FQNEAQ (reference sequence). The CDR3 is 16 residues long. The ends lost 5 bases at V and 3 bases at J; junction bases unmatched: 9. CDR3 amino acids: CASSPRAGTGTDTQYF. CDR3 sequence (DNA): TGTGCCAGCAGCCCCCGGGCCGGGACAGGGACAGATACGCAGTATTTT.

V is TRBV7-9 and J is TRBJ2-7; D unclear. The CDR3 is 12 residues long. Trimming took off 4 bases at V and 3 bases at J, with 7 bases between the two ends. Germline V gene sequence: CDR1 SEHNR, CDR2 FQNEAQ (reference sequence). The DNA for the CDR3 is TGTGCCAGCAGCTCAAGAGGCTACGAGCAGTACTTC. Protein sequence: CASSSRGYEQYF.

The chain has TRBV7-2 and TRBJ2-6, with unresolved D. V was cut by 5 bases and J by 1 base, with 6 bases left in between. The germline V gene has CDR1 SGHTA and CDR2 FQGNSA. This CDR3 has 14 amino acids. The CDR3 DNA reads as TGTGCCAGCAGCGCCACTTCTGGGGCCAACGTCCTGACTTTC. Translation gives CASSATSGANVLTF.